Given below is one T cell receptor beta chain in context. The antigen is unknown. Researchers ran the PCR with 60 Vbeta and 13 Jbeta primers. TCRdb keeps only in-frame clones here, not all; method: immunoSEQ multiplex PCR. Among roughly 120,000 clones listed, over 75% were seen once. The data belong to a study of cytomegalovirus exposure and HLA in healthy donors. Study-level findings and limits: Most subjects' HLA-A and HLA-B alleles were reportedly predicted from TCR beta sequences.

Germline V gene lookup returns CDR1 MDHEN and CDR2 SYDVKM. The CDR3 runs to 14 residues. J was trimmed by 6 bases and V by 7 bases; bases with no gene match: 11. The chain has TRBV28 and TRBJ1-1; 7 nucleotides line up with TRBD1. Sample: PBMCs. This sequence was found in a human donor in good health. The CDR3 nucleotides are TGTGCCAGCACCCTAGGAGGGGGCGAGGCTGAAGCTTTCTTT. Amino acid sequence: CASTLGGGEAEAFF.